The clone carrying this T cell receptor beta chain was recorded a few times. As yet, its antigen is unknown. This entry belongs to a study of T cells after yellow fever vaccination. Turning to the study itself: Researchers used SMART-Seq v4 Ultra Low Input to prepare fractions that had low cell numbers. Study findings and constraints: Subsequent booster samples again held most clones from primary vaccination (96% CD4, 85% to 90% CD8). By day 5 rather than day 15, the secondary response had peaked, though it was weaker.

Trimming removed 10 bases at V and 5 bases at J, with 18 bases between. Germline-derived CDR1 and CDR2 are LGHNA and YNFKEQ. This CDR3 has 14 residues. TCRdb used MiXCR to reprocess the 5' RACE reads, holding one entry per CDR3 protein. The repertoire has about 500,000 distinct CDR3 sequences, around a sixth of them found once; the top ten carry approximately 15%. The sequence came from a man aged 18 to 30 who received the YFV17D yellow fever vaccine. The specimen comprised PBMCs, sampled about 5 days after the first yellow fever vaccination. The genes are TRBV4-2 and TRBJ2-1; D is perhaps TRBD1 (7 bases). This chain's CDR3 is CAMSPAGQHNEQFF. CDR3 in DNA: TGTGCCATGAGCCCCGCGGGACAGCACAATGAGCAGTTCTTC.